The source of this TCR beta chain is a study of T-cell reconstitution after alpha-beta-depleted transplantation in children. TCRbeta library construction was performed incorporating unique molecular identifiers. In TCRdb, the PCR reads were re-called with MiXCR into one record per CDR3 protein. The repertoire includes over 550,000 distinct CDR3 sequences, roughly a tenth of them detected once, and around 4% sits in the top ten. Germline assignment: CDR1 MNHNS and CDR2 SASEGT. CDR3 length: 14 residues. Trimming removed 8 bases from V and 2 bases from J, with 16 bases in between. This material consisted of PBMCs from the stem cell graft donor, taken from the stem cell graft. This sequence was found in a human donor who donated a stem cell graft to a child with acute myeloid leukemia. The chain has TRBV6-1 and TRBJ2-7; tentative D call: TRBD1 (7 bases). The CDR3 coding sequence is TGTGCCAGCTCCCGCCAGGGGGGAGCCTACGAGCAGTACTTC. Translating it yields CASSRQGGAYEQYF.